This T cell receptor beta chain was captured in a study of vaccination effects on CD4 cells after COVID-19. Comments on this clone: Its antigen is unknown.

Ahead of sequencing, the ViraFEST assay grew antigen-specific CD4+ T cells using viral peptide pools. A 10-day culture period preceded the isolation of CD4+ T cells. The vaccine recipients had no prior SARS-CoV-2 infection, with negative nucleocapsid antibodies. Germline V lookup: CDR1 LNHNV, CDR2 YYDKDF (reference sequence). Trimming removed 3 bases from V and 6 bases from J, with 9 bases in between. This CDR3 is 14 amino acids long. Assay: immunoSEQ multiplex PCR; the TCRdb copy retains only in-frame clones and omits some. The sample lists 77,000 or so clones, over 70% seen once, with about 10% in the top ten.

The chain recombines TRBV15 with TRBJ1-6; a possible D gene is TRBD1 (5 bases). Specimen: CD4+ T cells from PBMCs cultured with SARS-CoV-2 spike peptides, collected before COVID-19 vaccination. The source is a human donor who received a COVID-19 vaccine. This chain's CDR3 is CATSRERGNSPLHF. The CDR3 region has the DNA TGTGCCACCAGCAGGGAAAGGGGTAATTCACCCCTCCACTTT.